The text below deals with one T cell receptor beta chain. What it recognizes is unknown. In germline, CDR1 is SNHLY, CDR2 FYNNEI. Trimming left V 4 bases short and J 3 bases short, with 9 bases between. The CDR3 is 13 amino acids. TCRdb's table, derived via immunoSEQ multiplex PCR, lists solely in-frame clones and lacks some. The data show around 160,000 clones, 92% seen once. These data are taken from a study of T cell responses to AZD1222 COVID-19 vaccine. The study, taken as a whole, reports: With two AZD1222 doses given, Spike-specific TCR breadth and depth both rose. Baseline serostatus was positive in only six AZD1222 recipients. It should be noted that donors were predominantly white British and more often female, and clonal diversity was possibly underestimated. Repertoires were obtained solely post-peak T cell response.

This sequence was found in an adult who received the AZD1222 COVID-19 vaccine. This rearrangement joins TRBV2 to TRBJ1-1; D is possibly TRBD1 (6 bases). The sample here was peripheral blood, taken 28 days after the second AZD1222 dose. CDR3 DNA sequence: TGTGCCAGCAGTGGTGAGGGGGACACTGAAGCTTTCTTT. Protein sequence: CASSGEGDTEAFF.